This T cell receptor (beta chain) comes out of a study of T cells after yellow fever vaccination. This clonotype has at least ten counts. TCRdb passed the 5' RACE reads through MiXCR, listing each CDR3 protein once. This table holds some 350,000 distinct CDR3 sequences, 3% to 4.5% found once. This TCR derives from a man younger than 35 who received the YFV17D yellow fever vaccine. This specimen consisted of PBMCs, obtained 5 days after the yellow fever booster vaccination.

The DNA for the CDR3 is TGCAGTGCTAGACTCACAGGCAGAGGGAATTCACCCCTCCACTTT. The encoded protein is CSARLTGRGNSPLHF. The V call is TRBV20-1, the J call TRBJ1-6; possible D gene TRBD1, 5 bases. The CDR3 totals 15 residues. The V and J ends lost 2 bases and 7 bases respectively, with 15 bases between them. Germline CDR1 DFQATT, CDR2 SNEGSKA (reference sequence).